This TCR beta chain was retrieved from a study of cytomegalovirus exposure and HLA in healthy donors. Study in general: Among about 380 genotyped donors, 80% to 90% fell in the Caucasian-associated ancestry cluster.

With respect to this clone: Its antigen remains unknown.

Germline V lookup: CDR1 LGHNA, CDR2 YSLEER. Germline trimming cut 0 bases from V and 0 bases from J; bases unmatched to any gene: 8. The CDR3 totals 17 residues. Regarding the study as a whole: In a later analysis, about 17,000 TCR beta sequences were associated with HLA alleles at 0.05 false discovery rate. Of the V segments, some could not be distinguished, including TRBV6-2 and TRBV6-3, and were excluded. No immune exposure information besides CMV serostatus was available.

PCR was performed using 60 Vbeta and 13 Jbeta primers. Measured with immunoSEQ multiplex PCR; TCRdb has only the in-frame clones, and not every one. This table has 63,000 or so clones, about 80% appearing once. This sequence joins TRBV4-3 and TRBJ2-7, with 7 bases identical to TRBD2. The specimen was PBMCs. The clonotype comes from a woman between 25 and 40 years old in good health and CMV-seronegative. CDR3 sequence (DNA): TGCGCCAGCAGCCAAGATCCTCCGGCTAGCGGCTCCTACGAGCAGTACTTC. It is translated as CASSQDPPASGSYEQYF.